The clone carrying this T cell receptor beta chain has just a few counts. These data are taken from a study of early T cells in non-severe SARS-CoV-2 infection. Via MiXCR, TCRdb re-called the 5' RACE reads, giving one row per CDR3 protein. The sample has 55,000 to 75,000 distinct CDR3 sequences; 9% to 15% are singletons. The sample taken for sequencing was whole blood. The TCR comes from an adult who was a healthcare worker with PCR-confirmed SARS-CoV-2 infection or an uninfected control (not recorded which).

The CDR3 DNA follows: TGTGCCAGCAGCAGGACAGGCACCTACGAGCAGTACTTC. Its translation: CASSRTGTYEQYF. The chain uses TRBV3-1 and TRBJ2-7, with 7 bases identical to TRBD1. Germline CDR1 reads LGHDT; CDR2 reads YNNKEL (reference sequence). J was trimmed by 2 bases and V by 5 bases; bases with no gene match: 3. This CDR3 region has 13 residues.